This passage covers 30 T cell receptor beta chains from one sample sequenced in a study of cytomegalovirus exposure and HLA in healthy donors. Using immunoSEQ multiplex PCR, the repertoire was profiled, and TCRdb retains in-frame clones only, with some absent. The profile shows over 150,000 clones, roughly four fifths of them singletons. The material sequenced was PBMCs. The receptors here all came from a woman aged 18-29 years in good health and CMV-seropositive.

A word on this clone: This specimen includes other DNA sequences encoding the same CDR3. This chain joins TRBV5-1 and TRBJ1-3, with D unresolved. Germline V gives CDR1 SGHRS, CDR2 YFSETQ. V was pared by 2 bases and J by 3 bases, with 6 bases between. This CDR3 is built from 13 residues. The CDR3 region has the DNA TGCGCCAGCAGCTTATACAGTGGAAACACCATATATTTT. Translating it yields CASSLYSGNTIYF. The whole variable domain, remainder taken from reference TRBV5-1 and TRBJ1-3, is KAGVTQTPRYLIKTRGQQVTLSCSPISGHRSVSWYQQTPGQGLQFLFEYFSETQRNKGNFPGRFSGRQFSNSRSEMNVSTLELGDSALYLCASSLYSGNTIYFGEGSWLTVV.

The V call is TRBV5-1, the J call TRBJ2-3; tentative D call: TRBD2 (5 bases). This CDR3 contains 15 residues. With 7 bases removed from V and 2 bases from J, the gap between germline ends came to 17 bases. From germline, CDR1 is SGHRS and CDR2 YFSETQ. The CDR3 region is CASYPTGEPTDTQYF. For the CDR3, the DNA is TGCGCCAGCTATCCTACCGGGGAGCCCACAGATACGCAGTATTTT.

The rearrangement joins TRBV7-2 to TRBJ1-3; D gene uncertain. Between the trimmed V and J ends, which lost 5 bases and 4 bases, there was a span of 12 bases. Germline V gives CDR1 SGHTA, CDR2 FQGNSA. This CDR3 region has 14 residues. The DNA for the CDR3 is TGTGCCAGCAGCCTTGTCGGAGGGGGAAACACCATATATTTT. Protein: CASSLVGGGNTIYF.

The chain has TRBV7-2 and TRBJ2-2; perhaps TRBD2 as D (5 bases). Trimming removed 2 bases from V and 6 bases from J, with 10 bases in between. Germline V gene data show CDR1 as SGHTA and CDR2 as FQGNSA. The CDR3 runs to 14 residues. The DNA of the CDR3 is TGTGCCAGCAGCTTATATGGGAGTCCCGGGGAGCTGTTTTTT. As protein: CASSLYGSPGELFF.

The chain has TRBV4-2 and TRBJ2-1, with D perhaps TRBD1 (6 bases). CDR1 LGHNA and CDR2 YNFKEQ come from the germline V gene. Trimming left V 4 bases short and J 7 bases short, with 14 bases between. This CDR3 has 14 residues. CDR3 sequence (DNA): TGTGCCAGCAGCCCGGGACAAGGTCGGAATGAGCAGTTCTTC. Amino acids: CASSPGQGRNEQFF.

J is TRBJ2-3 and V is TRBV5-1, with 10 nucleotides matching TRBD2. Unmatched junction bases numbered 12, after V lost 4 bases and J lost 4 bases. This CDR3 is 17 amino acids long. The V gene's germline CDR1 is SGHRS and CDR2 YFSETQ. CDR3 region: CASSANPLAGISDTQYF. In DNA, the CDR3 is TGCGCCAGCAGCGCTAATCCACTAGCGGGGATATCAGATACGCAGTATTTT.

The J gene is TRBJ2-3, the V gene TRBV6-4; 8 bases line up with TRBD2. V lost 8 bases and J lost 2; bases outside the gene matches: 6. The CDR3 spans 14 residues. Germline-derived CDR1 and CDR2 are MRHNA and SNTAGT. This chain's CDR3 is CASGAGGPTDTQYF. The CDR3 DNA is TGTGCCAGCGGCGCGGGGGGCCCCACAGATACGCAGTATTTT.

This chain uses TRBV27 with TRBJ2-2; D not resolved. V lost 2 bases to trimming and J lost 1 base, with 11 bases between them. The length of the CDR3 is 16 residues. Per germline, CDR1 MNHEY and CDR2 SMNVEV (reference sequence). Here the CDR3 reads CASSLRVQKNTGELFF. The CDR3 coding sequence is TGTGCCAGCAGTTTAAGAGTACAGAAGAACACCGGGGAGCTGTTTTTT.

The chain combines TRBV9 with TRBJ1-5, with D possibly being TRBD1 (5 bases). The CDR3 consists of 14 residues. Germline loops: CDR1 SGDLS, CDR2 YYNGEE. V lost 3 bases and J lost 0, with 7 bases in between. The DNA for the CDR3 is TGTGCCAGCAGCGAGACAGATAGCAATCAGCCCCAGCATTTT. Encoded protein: CASSETDSNQPQHF.

The CDR3 reads CSARRDEQFF. The CDR3 DNA follows: TGCAGTGCTAGGCGGGATGAGCAGTTCTTC. The V and J genes are TRBV20-1 and TRBJ2-1, with D possibly matching TRBD2 (5 bases). V gave up 3 bases and J gave up 8 bases, with 5 bases separating them. This CDR3 is built from 10 residues. The V gene's germline CDR1 is DFQATT and CDR2 SNEGSKA (reference sequence).

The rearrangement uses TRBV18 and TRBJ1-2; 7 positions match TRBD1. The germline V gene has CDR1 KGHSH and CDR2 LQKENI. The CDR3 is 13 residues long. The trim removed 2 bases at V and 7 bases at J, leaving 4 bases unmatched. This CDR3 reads CASSPIDRAGYTF. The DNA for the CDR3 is TGTGCCAGCTCACCAATCGACAGGGCTGGCTACACCTTC.

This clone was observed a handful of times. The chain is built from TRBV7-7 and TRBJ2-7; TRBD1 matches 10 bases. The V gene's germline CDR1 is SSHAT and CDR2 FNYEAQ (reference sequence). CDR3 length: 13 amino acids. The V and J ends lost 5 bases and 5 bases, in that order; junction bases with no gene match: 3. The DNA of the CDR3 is TGTGCCAGCAGCCGTGGGACAGGGGACGAGCAGTACTTC. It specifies CASSRGTGDEQYF.

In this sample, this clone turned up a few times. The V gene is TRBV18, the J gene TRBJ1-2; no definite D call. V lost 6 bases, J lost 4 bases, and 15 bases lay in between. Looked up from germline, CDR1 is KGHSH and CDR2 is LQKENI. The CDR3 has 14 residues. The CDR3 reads CASSPREGLYGYTF. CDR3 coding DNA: TGTGCCAGCTCTCCCCGGGAAGGGCTCTATGGCTACACCTTC. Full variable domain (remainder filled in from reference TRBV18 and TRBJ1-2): NAGVMQNPRHLVRRRGQEARLRCSPMKGHSHVYWYRQLPEEGLKFMVYLQKENIIDESGMPKERFSAEFPKEGPSILRIQQVVRGDSAAYFCASSPREGLYGYTFGSGTRLTVV.

The CDR3 sequence: CASSPDRGYTGELFF. The CDR3, as DNA: TGTGCCAGCTCACCGGACAGGGGGTACACCGGGGAGCTGTTTTTT. The chain links TRBV18 to TRBJ2-2; TRBD1 aligns across 10 bases. With 3 bases clipped from V and 3 bases from J, the junction kept 1 base outside the gene matches. The germline V gene has CDR1 KGHSH and CDR2 LQKENI. The CDR3 loop spans 15 amino acids.

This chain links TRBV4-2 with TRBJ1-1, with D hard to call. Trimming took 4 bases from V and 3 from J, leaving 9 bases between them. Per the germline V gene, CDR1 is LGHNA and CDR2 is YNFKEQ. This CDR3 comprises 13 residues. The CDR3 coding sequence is TGTGCCAGCAGCCCGGGATATGACACTGAAGCTTTCTTT. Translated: CASSPGYDTEAFF.

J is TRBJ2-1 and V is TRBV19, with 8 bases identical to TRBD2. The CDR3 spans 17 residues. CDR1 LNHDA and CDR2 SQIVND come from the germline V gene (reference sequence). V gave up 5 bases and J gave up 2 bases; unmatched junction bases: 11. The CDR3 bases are TGTGCCAGTAGTGCCACCTCGACTAGCGTTGCCTACAATGAGCAGTTCTTC. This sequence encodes CASSATSTSVAYNEQFF.

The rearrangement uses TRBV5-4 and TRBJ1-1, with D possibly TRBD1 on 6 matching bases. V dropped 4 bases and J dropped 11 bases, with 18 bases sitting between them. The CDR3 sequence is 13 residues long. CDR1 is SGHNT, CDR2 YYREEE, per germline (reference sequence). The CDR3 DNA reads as TGTGCCAGCAGCCAAGTTCTCGCAGGGGACGCTTTCTTT. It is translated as CASSQVLAGDAFF.

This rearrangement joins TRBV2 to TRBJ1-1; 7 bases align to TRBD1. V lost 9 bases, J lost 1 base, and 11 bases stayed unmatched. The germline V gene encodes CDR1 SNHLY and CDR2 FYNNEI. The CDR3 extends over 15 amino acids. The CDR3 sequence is CARGNKDRSNTEAFF. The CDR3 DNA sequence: TGTGCCAGGGGGAACAAGGACAGGTCGAACACTGAAGCTTTCTTT.

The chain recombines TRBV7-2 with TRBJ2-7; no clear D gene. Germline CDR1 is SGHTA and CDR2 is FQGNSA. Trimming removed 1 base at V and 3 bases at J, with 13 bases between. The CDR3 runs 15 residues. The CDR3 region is CASSLGPGASYEQYF. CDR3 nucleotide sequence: TGTGCCAGCAGCTTAGGGCCAGGCGCAAGCTACGAGCAGTACTTC.

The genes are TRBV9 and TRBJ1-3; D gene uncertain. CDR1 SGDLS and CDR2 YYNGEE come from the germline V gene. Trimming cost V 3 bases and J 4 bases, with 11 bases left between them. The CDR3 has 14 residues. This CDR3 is CASSALGTGNTIYF. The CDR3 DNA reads TGTGCCAGCAGCGCCCTGGGCACGGGAAACACCATATATTTT.

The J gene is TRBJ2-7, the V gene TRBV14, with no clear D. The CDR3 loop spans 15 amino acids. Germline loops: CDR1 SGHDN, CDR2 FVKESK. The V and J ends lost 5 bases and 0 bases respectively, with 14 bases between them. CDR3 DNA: TGTGCCAGCAGCTACAGCCAGGTTACCTCCTACGAGCAGTACTTC. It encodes CASSYSQVTSYEQYF.

Written as DNA, the CDR3 is TGTGCCAGCAGCGTAGGAGGCACCTACGAGCAGTACTTC. This gives the protein CASSVGGTYEQYF. This chain connects TRBV9 to TRBJ2-7; D gene ambiguous. CDR3 length equals 13 residues. Germline V gene data show CDR1 as SGDLS and CDR2 as YYNGEE. Trimming took off 0 bases at V and 2 bases at J, with 6 bases between the two ends. The complete variable domain, with remaining parts taken from reference TRBV9 and TRBJ2-7, reads DSGVTQTPKHLITATGQRVTLRCSPRSGDLSVYWYQQSLDQGLQFLIQYYNGEERAKGNILERFSAQQFPDLHSELNLSSLELGDSALYFCASSVGGTYEQYFGPGTRLTVT.

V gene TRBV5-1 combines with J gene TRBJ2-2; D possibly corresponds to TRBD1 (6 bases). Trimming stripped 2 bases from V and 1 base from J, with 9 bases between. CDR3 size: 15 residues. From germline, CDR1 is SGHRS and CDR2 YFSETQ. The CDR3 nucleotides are TGCGCCAGCAGCTTAACAGGGAAGAACACCGGGGAGCTGTTTTTT. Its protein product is CASSLTGKNTGELFF. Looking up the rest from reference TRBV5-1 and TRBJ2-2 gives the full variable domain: KAGVTQTPRYLIKTRGQQVTLSCSPISGHRSVSWYQQTPGQGLQFLFEYFSETQRNKGNFPGRFSGRQFSNSRSEMNVSTLELGDSALYLCASSLTGKNTGELFFGEGSRLTVL.

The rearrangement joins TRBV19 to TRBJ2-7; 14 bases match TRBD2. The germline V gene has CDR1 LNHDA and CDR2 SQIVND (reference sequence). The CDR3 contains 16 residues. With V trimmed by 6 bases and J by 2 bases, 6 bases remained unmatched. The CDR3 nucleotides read TGTGCCAGTAGCCAGGGACTAGCGGGAGATACCTACGAGCAGTACTTC. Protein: CASSQGLAGDTYEQYF.

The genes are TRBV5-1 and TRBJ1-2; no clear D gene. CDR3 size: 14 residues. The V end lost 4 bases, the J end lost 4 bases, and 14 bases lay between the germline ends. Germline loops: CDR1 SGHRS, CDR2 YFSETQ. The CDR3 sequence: CASSNEDAGYGYTF. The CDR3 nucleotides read TGCGCCAGCAGCAACGAGGACGCGGGCTATGGCTACACCTTC.

CDR3 in DNA: TGCGCCAGCAGTGTACTAGCGGGGGGCGCCTTCTCCTACGAGCAGTACTTC. Encoded protein: CASSVLAGGAFSYEQYF. The V gene is TRBV10-2, the J gene TRBJ2-7; 12 positions match TRBD2. CDR3 length: 17 residues. The germline gives CDR1 WSHSY, CDR2 SAAADI. Trimming at V came to 4 bases and at J to 0 bases, leaving 7 bases not matched to a gene.

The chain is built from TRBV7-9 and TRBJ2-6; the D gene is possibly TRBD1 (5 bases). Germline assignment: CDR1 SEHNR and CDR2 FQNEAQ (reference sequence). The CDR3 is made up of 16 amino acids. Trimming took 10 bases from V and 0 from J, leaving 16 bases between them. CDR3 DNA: TGTGCCAACTCGAAAGGGGCCATCTCTGGGGCCAACGTCCTGACTTTC. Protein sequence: CANSKGAISGANVLTF.

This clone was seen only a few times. The CDR3: CASSPHRDGEQYF. In nucleotides, the CDR3 is TGTGCCAGCTCACCTCACAGGGACGGCGAGCAGTACTTC. The rearrangement links TRBV18 to TRBJ2-7; tentative D call: TRBD1 (6 bases). The length of the CDR3 is 13 residues. CDR1 is KGHSH, CDR2 LQKENI, per germline. V lost 3 bases and J lost 6, with 12 bases in between.

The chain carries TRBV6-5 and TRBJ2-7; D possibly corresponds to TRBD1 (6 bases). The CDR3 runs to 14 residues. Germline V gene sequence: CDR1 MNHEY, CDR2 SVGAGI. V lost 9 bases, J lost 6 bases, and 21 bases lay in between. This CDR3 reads CASSLTGFAGEQYF. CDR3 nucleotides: TGTGCCAGTTCGTTAACAGGGTTTGCGGGCGAGCAGTACTTC.

The CDR3 is CASARTGAGEQYF. The CDR3 DNA sequence: TGTGCCAGCGCTCGGACAGGGGCGGGAGAGCAGTACTTC. This chain joins TRBV5-4 and TRBJ2-7; 9 bases are a match to TRBD1. The CDR3 is made up of 13 amino acids. Trimming removed 7 bases from V and 7 bases from J; junction bases left unmatched: 9. Per germline, CDR1 SGHNT and CDR2 YYREEE (reference sequence).